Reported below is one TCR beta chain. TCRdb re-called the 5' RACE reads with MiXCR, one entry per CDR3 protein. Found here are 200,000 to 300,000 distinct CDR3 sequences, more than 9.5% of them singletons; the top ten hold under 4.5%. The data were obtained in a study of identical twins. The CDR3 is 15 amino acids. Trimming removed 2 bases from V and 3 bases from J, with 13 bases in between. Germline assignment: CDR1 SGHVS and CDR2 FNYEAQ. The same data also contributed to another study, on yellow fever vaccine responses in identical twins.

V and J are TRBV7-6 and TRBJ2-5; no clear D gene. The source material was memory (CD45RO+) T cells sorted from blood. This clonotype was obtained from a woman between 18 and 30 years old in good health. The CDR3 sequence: CASSLRGLWEETQYF. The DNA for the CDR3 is TGTGCCAGCAGCTTACGAGGTCTTTGGGAAGAGACCCAGTACTTC.